The 16 T cell receptor delta chains in this list originate from one sample, sequenced in a study of Vδ1+ human thymocytes. Study-level findings and limits: In the thymus, TRG and TRD repertoires looked highly polyclonal with Gaussian CDR3 lengths.

Antigens of these TCRs are unknown. Extracted RNA was reverse transcribed into cDNA. Multiplex PCR used pooled V-gene forward primers and a constant-region reverse primer to amplify CDR3s. TCRdb re-analyzed the multiplex PCR reads via CATT. The table includes fewer than 90,000 delta-chain clones, around 35% detected once. Input material: Vdelta1+ gamma-delta thymocytes from the thymus. The subset denotes: FACS-sorted CD3+ TCRalphabeta- TCRVdelta1+ TCRVdelta2- thymocytes. These receptors were obtained from a boy in the first two years of life who had congenital heart surgery.

Of note for this clone: The junction does not match germline at one end; this may be a read error. The chain couples TRDV1 to TRDJ1, with D possibly being TRDD2 (5 bases). The CDR3 covers 17 residues. Germline assignment: CDR1 TSWWSYY and CDR2 QGS. The CDR3 sequence is CALGEGERLRDTYKLIF. The CDR3, as DNA: TGTGCTCTTGGGGAGGGAGAGCGCCTACGAGACACCTATAAACTCATCTTT.

This chain uses TRDV1 with TRDJ1, with D possibly called TRDD2 or TRDD3 (5 bases each). Trimming left V 5 bases short and J 2 bases short, with 27 bases between. There are 19 residues in the CDR3. Germline V gene sequence: CDR1 TSWWSYY, CDR2 QGS. The CDR3: CALGNMILPDLCETDKLIF. The CDR3 nucleotides read TGTGCTCTTGGGAACATGATACTTCCGGATCTGTGCGAGACCGATAAACTCATCTTT.

This clone has more than one count but fewer than ten. V gene TRDV1 combines with J gene TRDJ1; 9 positions agree with TRDD3. The CDR3 runs 25 residues. Germline V gene sequence: CDR1 TSWWSYY, CDR2 QGS. Losses at the gene ends were 6 bases for V and 1 base for J; bases not matched to a gene: 36. CDR3 DNA sequence: TGTGCTCTTGGACTGGGGGTCCTTCCTTCTCCCTCTTTACTGGGGGACCCGGAGTGCACCGATAAACTCATCTTT. Translation gives CALGLGVLPSPSLLGDPECTDKLIF.

This chain joins TRDV1 and TRDJ1; 9 bases fit TRDD3. The germline V gene has CDR1 TSWWSYY and CDR2 QGS. This CDR3 has 21 residues. Losses at the gene ends were 1 base for V and 5 bases for J; bases not matched to a gene: 23. This chain's CDR3 is CALGEPLKALLAGGWGDKLIF. The CDR3 nucleotides read TGTGCTCTTGGGGAACCTCTGAAGGCACTCCTGGCTGGGGGATGGGGAGATAAACTCATCTTT.

This clone was recorded a few times. The chain combines TRDV1 with TRDJ1; 9 nucleotides agree with TRDD3. Looked up from germline, CDR1 is TSWWSYY and CDR2 is QGS. There are 19 residues in the CDR3. J gave up 0 bases and V 1 base, and 12 bases lay outside the gene matches. CDR3 sequence (DNA): TGTGCTCTTGGGGAACAGCGCCTCACTGGGGGACAGTACACCGATAAACTCATCTTT. Its protein product is CALGEQRLTGGQYTDKLIF.

The chain links TRDV2 to TRDJ1; 11 bases align to TRDD3. CDR1 is GEAIGNYY and CDR2 is EKD in the germline V gene. V lost 0 bases to trimming and J lost 2 bases; unmatched junction nucleotides: 13. The CDR3 is 19 residues long. CDR3 sequence (DNA): TGTGCCTGTGACACCGTGAGGTGGGGGATACGCAGGGGAACCGATAAACTCATCTTT. Translated, it gives CACDTVRWGIRRGTDKLIF.

In its sample, this clone was seen a few times. The chain uses TRDV1 and TRDJ1; D remains unclear. The CDR3 is made up of 16 amino acids. Trimming removed 2 bases at V and 0 bases at J, with 13 bases between. Germline lookup yields CDR1 TSWWSYY and CDR2 QGS. CDR3 in amino acids: CALGERCYLYTDKLIF. In DNA, the CDR3 is TGTGCTCTTGGGGAAAGGTGTTACCTGTACACCGATAAACTCATCTTT.

The V gene is TRDV1, the J gene TRDJ1; 13 nucleotides match TRDD3. V trimming: 5 bases; J trimming: 1 base; junction bases outside the gene matches: 22. Germline CDR1 and CDR2: TSWWSYY and QGS. The CDR3 runs to 22 residues. The CDR3 DNA follows: TGTGCTCTTGGGCCCCTAGGGGTCCTGTCAACTGGGGGATACGAAGGCACCGATAAACTCATCTTT. It translates to CALGPLGVLSTGGYEGTDKLIF.

This clone was counted between two and nine times. The rearrangement links TRDV1 to TRDJ1, with D possibly TRDD3 on 5 matching bases. With 2 bases removed from V and 8 bases from J, the gap between germline ends came to 18 bases. The CDR3 runs 15 residues. Germline-derived CDR1 and CDR2 are TSWWSYY and QGS. CDR3 residues: CALGERRGASSKLIF. DNA of the CDR3: TGTGCTCTTGGGGAAAGGAGGGGGGCCTCCTCCAAACTCATCTTT.

For this clone: The junction and the germline gene differ at one end; a read error may be behind it. Other nucleotide sequences from this sample produce the same CDR3. The chain uses TRDV1 and TRDJ1; 11 bases align to TRDD3. This CDR3 spans 21 amino acids. The germline V gene has CDR1 TSWWSYY and CDR2 QGS. The CDR3 sequence is CALGELWGTYYWGIDTGKLIF. The CDR3 DNA is TGTGCTCTTGGGGAACTATGGGGGACATACTACTGGGGGATAGACACCGGTAAACTCATCTTT.

The chain links TRDV1 to TRDJ1; TRDD3 matches at 12 bases. Germline values: CDR1 TSWWSYY, CDR2 QGS. This CDR3 has 17 amino acids. The trim removed 3 bases at V and 3 bases at J, leaving 8 bases unmatched. The CDR3 DNA sequence: TGTGCTCTTGGGGAGTCCTCTGGGGGATACGGAGCCGATAAACTCATCTTT. This translates into CALGESSGGYGADKLIF.

This clone has only a few counts. V usage is TRDV1 and J usage is TRDJ1; D gene ambiguous. CDR1 TSWWSYY and CDR2 QGS come from the germline V gene. This CDR3 contains 14 residues. Trimming stripped 4 bases from V and 1 base from J, with 10 bases between. CDR3 sequence reads: CALGGQCATDKLIF. The CDR3 nucleotides read TGTGCTCTTGGGGGACAGTGTGCCACCGATAAACTCATCTTT.

V and J are TRDV1 and TRDJ1; the match to TRDD3 covers 11 bases. With V trimmed by 2 bases and J by 0 bases, 11 bases remained unmatched. The germline CDR1 and CDR2 sequences are TSWWSYY and QGS. The CDR3 covers 19 residues. Here the CDR3 reads CALGESPGTGGYYTDKLIF. CDR3 DNA: TGTGCTCTTGGGGAATCCCCCGGTACTGGGGGATATTACACCGATAAACTCATCTTT.

This clone was seen a few times. The V call is TRDV1, the J call TRDJ1; 9 nucleotides agree with TRDD3. The CDR3 extends over 26 amino acids. With V trimmed by 0 bases and J by 0 bases, 32 bases remained unmatched. Germline V CDR1 and CDR2: TSWWSYY, QGS. The CDR3 region is CALGELGSYVPFAGGWTSQYTDKLIF. In nucleotides, the CDR3 is TGTGCTCTTGGGGAACTAGGGTCCTACGTACCCTTTGCTGGGGGATGGACCTCCCAGTACACCGATAAACTCATCTTT.

This chain uses TRDV1 with TRDJ1, with TRDD3 matching over 7 bases. The CDR3 consists of 22 residues. Germline V CDR1 and CDR2: TSWWSYY, QGS. V dropped 7 bases and J dropped 3; count of bases not matched to a gene: 32. The chain's CDR3 is CALVVPGLRAILGREYADKLIF. The CDR3 region has the DNA TGTGCTCTTGTGGTCCCGGGGCTACGGGCAATACTGGGGAGAGAGTACGCCGATAAACTCATCTTT.

The genes are TRDV2 and TRDJ1; 13 nucleotides match TRDD3. The CDR3 length is 14 residues. Trimming removed 3 bases from V and 10 bases from J; junction bases left unmatched: 7. Germline V gene sequence: CDR1 GEAIGNYY, CDR2 EKD. The CDR3 loop is CACDAVLGDTGLIF. The CDR3 DNA follows: TGTGCCTGTGACGCAGTACTGGGGGATACGGGACTCATCTTT.